Following are 20 T cell receptor beta chains from one sample sequenced in a study of T cell responses to AZD1222 COVID-19 vaccine. Here immunoSEQ multiplex PCR was the method, and the copy in TCRdb shows in-frame clones only, minus some. The table has approximately 90,000 clones, around nine tenths seen once; the top ten hold 3.5% to 4.5%. This specimen consisted of peripheral blood, obtained on day 0 of AZD1222 vaccination. The receptor set was obtained from an adult in good health.

V usage is TRBV10-1 and J usage is TRBJ1-1; D uncertain. The CDR3 contains 14 residues. Germline CDR1 and CDR2: WNHNN and SYGVQD (reference sequence). V lost 5 bases and J 3 bases, leaving 13 bases between the germline ends. CDR3: CASSFTRGDTEAFF. CDR3 nucleotides: TGCGCCAGCAGTTTCACCCGGGGAGACACTGAAGCTTTCTTT.

The chain carries TRBV14 and TRBJ1-3; D remains unclear. The CDR3 runs to 16 residues. Trimming took 0 bases from V and 0 from J, leaving 9 bases between them. Germline CDR1 reads SGHDN; CDR2 reads FVKESK. The CDR3: CASSQDPVISGNTIYF. The CDR3 DNA reads as TGTGCCAGCAGCCAAGACCCCGTTATCTCTGGAAACACCATATATTTT.

The V gene is TRBV28, the J gene TRBJ1-5, with a weak D call TRBD1 (6 bases). The CDR3 has 15 amino acids. Germline CDR1 MDHEN, CDR2 SYDVKM. V was trimmed by 4 bases and J by 4 bases, leaving 14 bases between them. The CDR3 DNA reads TGTGCCAGCAGTTCGTCGACAGGCATAAATCAGCCCCAGCATTTT. It yields the protein CASSSSTGINQPQHF. The complete variable domain, with remaining parts taken from reference TRBV28 and TRBJ1-5, reads DVKVTQSSRYLVKRTGEKVFLECVQDMDHENMFWYRQDPGLGLRLIYFSYDVKMKEKGDIPEGYSVSREKKERFSLILESASTNQTSMYLCASSSSTGINQPQHFGDGTRLSIL.

The chain couples TRBV11-3 to TRBJ2-1; TRBD2 matches at 8 bases. V lost 6 bases, J lost 3 bases, and 7 bases stayed unmatched. From germline, CDR1 is SGHNT and CDR2 YENEEA. The CDR3 covers 15 residues. CDR3: CASRDGGALYNEQFF. In DNA, the CDR3 is TGTGCCAGCAGGGACGGGGGGGCTCTCTACAATGAGCAGTTCTTC.

The rearrangement joins TRBV4-3 to TRBJ1-1; D gene uncertain. The germline gives CDR1 LGHNA, CDR2 YSLEER. This CDR3 contains 13 residues. V lost 4 bases and J lost 3, with 9 bases in between. The CDR3 coding sequence is TGCGCCAGCAGCCGTCTGGGAGACACTGAAGCTTTCTTT. As protein: CASSRLGDTEAFF.

A single count supports this clone. The CDR3 DNA reads TGCGCCAGCAGCCAAGATGACAGCTCTGGGGCCAACGTCCTGACTTTC. This encodes CASSQDDSSGANVLTF. This rearrangement joins TRBV4-1 to TRBJ2-6; D may be TRBD1 (5 bases). V lost 0 bases and J lost 0, with 6 bases in between. The CDR3 has 16 amino acids. The germline CDR1 and CDR2 sequences are MGHRA and YSYEKL.

The gene calls are TRBV5-1 and TRBJ1-4; D is undetermined. Trimming pared 0 bases from V and 5 bases from J, leaving 17 bases between. Germline V gives CDR1 SGHRS, CDR2 YFSETQ. The CDR3 is 17 amino acids. The chain's CDR3 is CASSLGMTAQVNEKLFF. CDR3 nucleotide sequence: TGCGCCAGCAGCTTGGGTATGACGGCGCAGGTGAATGAAAAACTGTTTTTT.

The chain links TRBV7-8 to TRBJ2-3, with 13 bases that match TRBD2. With 5 bases clipped from V and 4 bases from J, the junction kept 15 bases outside the gene matches. Germline V gene lookup returns CDR1 SGHVS and CDR2 FQNEAQ. The CDR3 is 19 residues long. The DNA for the CDR3 is TGTGCCAGCAGCGGCGGCCCGACTAGCGGGGGGAGGAGCGCAGATACGCAGTATTTT. Its translation: CASSGGPTSGGRSADTQYF.

The chain uses TRBV6-5 and TRBJ1-5; D possibly corresponds to TRBD1 (6 bases). The V end lost 11 bases, the J end lost 2 bases, and 16 bases lay between the germline ends. There are 14 residues in the CDR3. Germline V lookup: CDR1 MNHEY, CDR2 SVGAGI. The CDR3 DNA is TGTGCCGCAACAGGGAACTGGGGCAATCAGCCCCAGCATTTT. This gives the protein CAATGNWGNQPQHF.

This clone has just a few counts. The genes are TRBV14 and TRBJ1-6; D call uncertain. The CDR3 runs to 15 residues. V lost 10 bases and J lost 0, with 13 bases in between. Per germline, CDR1 SGHDN and CDR2 FVKESK. The CDR3 loop is CATREGGSYNSPLHF. The CDR3 coding sequence is TGTGCCACCCGGGAAGGAGGCTCCTATAATTCACCCCTCCACTTT.

This sequence joins TRBV5-1 and TRBJ1-1; D is possibly TRBD1 (5 bases). Germline CDR1 SGHRS, CDR2 YFSETQ. This CDR3 region has 14 residues. Trimming cost V 6 bases and J 1 base, with 13 bases left between them. The CDR3 DNA reads as TGCGCCAGCACCGACTCGGGGCGGAACACTGAAGCTTTCTTT. Translating gives CASTDSGRNTEAFF. Full variable domain (remainder filled in from reference TRBV5-1 and TRBJ1-1): KAGVTQTPRYLIKTRGQQVTLSCSPISGHRSVSWYQQTPGQGLQFLFEYFSETQRNKGNFPGRFSGRQFSNSRSEMNVSTLELGDSALYLCASTDSGRNTEAFFGQGTRLTVV.

This clone has only a few counts. V is TRBV27 and J is TRBJ2-7, with D maybe TRBD1 (6 bases). Germline V gene lookup returns CDR1 MNHEY and CDR2 SMNVEV (reference sequence). The CDR3 runs to 13 residues. Trimming removed 3 bases at V and 6 bases at J, with 12 bases between. CDR3 bases: TGTGCCAGCAGTTTCATACAGGGCTTCGAGCAGTACTTC. Its protein product is CASSFIQGFEQYF.

The chain links TRBV7-4 to TRBJ1-3; 8 nucleotides align to TRBD1. V was clipped by 1 base and J by 7 bases; unmatched bases: 6. CDR1 is SGHVT and CDR2 is SQSDAQ in the germline V gene. There are 15 residues in the CDR3. DNA for the CDR3: TGTGCCAGCAGCTTAGGCACAGGGGGGAACAACACCATATATTTT. As protein: CASSLGTGGNNTIYF.

The V call is TRBV6-2 or TRBV6-3, the J call TRBJ1-5, with D possibly being TRBD1 (5 bases). This CDR3 has 17 amino acids. CDR1 and CDR2 (germline): MNHEY, SVGEGT. The V end lost 0 bases, the J end lost 0 bases, and 12 bases lay between the germline ends. The CDR3 spells CASSYSKQAVSNQPQHF. The CDR3 region has the DNA TGTGCCAGCAGTTACTCGAAACAGGCTGTTAGCAATCAGCCCCAGCATTTT.

J is TRBJ2-7 and V is TRBV7-9, with 9 bases aligning to TRBD1. The J segment lost 4 bases and the V segment lost 3 bases, leaving 4 bases of the junction unmatched. There are 14 residues in the CDR3. Germline V gene lookup returns CDR1 SEHNR and CDR2 FQNEAQ (reference sequence). In DNA, the CDR3 is TGTGCCAGCAGCTTGACAGGGGGGACATACGAGCAGTACTTC. Translation: CASSLTGGTYEQYF.

This rearrangement joins TRBV12-3 or TRBV12-4 to TRBJ1-4, with D tentatively TRBD1 (5 bases). The CDR3 is 13 residues long. V lost 3 bases to trimming and J lost 8 bases, with 10 bases between them. The CDR3 nucleotides are TGTGCCAGCAGTTTGGCGGGACGGGAAAAACTGTTTTTT. The encoded protein is CASSLAGREKLFF.

J is TRBJ1-2 and V is TRBV19; 7 bases align to TRBD1. Germline trimming cut 6 bases from V and 8 bases from J; bases unmatched to any gene: 3. Germline V CDR1 and CDR2: LNHDA, SQIVND (reference sequence). The CDR3 spans 11 residues. The CDR3 protein is CASSRGGGYTF. CDR3 nucleotide sequence: TGTGCCAGTAGCAGGGGGGGAGGCTACACCTTC. The variable domain in full, with the rest retrieved from reference TRBV19 and TRBJ1-2, is DGGITQSPKYLFRKEGQNVTLSCEQNLNHDAMYWYRQDPGQGLRLIYYSQIVNDFQKGDIAEGYSVSREKKESFPLTVTSAQKNPTAFYLCASSRGGGYTFGSGTRLTVV.

The rearrangement links TRBV18 to TRBJ1-5; D uncertain. This CDR3 is 14 amino acids long. CDR1 is KGHSH and CDR2 is LQKENI in the germline V gene. Trimming removed 2 bases from V and 3 bases from J, with 8 bases in between. The CDR3 here is CASSPGPLNQPQHF. CDR3 sequence (DNA): TGTGCCAGCTCACCAGGGCCACTCAATCAGCCCCAGCATTTT.

The CDR3 coding sequence is TGTGCCAGCAGTGAAGTTCCAGGGTCGGAAACCGGGGAGCTGTTTTTT. This codes for CASSEVPGSETGELFF. The chain recombines TRBV25-1 with TRBJ2-2; perhaps TRBD1 as D (5 bases). The CDR3 spans 16 residues. The V gene's germline CDR1 is MGHDK and CDR2 SYGVNS. Between the trimmed V and J ends, which lost 2 bases and 5 bases, there was a span of 15 bases.

This chain links TRBV3-1 (or the pseudogene TRBV3-2) with TRBJ1-5; D uncertain. Trimming took off 0 bases at V and 1 base at J, with 13 bases between the two ends. Germline V lookup: CDR1 LGHDT, CDR2 YNNKEL (reference sequence). This CDR3 has 17 amino acids. CDR3 nucleotides: TGTGCCAGCAGCCAAGATATGGGTAGATGGAGCAATCAGCCCCAGCATTTT. This sequence encodes CASSQDMGRWSNQPQHF.